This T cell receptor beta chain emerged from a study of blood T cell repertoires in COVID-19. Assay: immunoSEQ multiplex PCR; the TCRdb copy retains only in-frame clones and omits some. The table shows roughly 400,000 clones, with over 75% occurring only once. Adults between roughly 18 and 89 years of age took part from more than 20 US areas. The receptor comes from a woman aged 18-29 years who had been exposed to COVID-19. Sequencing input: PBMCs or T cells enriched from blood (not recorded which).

The chain's CDR3 is CASSDSGRGYEQYF. CDR3 nucleotides: TGTGCCAGCAGTGATAGCGGGAGAGGGTACGAGCAGTACTTC. This rearrangement joins TRBV6-1 to TRBJ2-7, with 9 bases fitting TRBD2. The CDR3 runs to 14 residues. The germline V gene encodes CDR1 MNHNS and CDR2 SASEGT. The V gene end was trimmed by 3 bases and the J gene end by 4 bases; junction bases not matched to a gene: 4.